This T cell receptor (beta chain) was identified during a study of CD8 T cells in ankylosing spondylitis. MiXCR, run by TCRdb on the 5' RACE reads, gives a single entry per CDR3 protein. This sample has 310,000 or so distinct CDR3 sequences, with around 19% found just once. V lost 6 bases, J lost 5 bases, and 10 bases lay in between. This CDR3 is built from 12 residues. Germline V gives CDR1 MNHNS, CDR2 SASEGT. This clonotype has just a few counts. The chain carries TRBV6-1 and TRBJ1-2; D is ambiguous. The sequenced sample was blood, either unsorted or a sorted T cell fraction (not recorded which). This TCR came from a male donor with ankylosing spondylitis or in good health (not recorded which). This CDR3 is CASRIDNYGYTF. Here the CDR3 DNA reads TGTGCCAGCAGAATAGACAATTATGGCTACACCTTC.